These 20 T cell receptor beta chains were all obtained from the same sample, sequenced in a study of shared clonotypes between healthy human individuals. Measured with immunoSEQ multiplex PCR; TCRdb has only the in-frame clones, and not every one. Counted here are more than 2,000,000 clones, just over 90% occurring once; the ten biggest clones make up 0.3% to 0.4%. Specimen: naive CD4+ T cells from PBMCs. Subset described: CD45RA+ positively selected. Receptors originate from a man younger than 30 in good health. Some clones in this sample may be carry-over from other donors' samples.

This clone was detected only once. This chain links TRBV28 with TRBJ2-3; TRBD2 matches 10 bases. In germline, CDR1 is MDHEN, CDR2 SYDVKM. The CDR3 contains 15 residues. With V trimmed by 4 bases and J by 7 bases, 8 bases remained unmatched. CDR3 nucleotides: TGTGCCAGCAGTTCGCCAGCGGGAGGGCGGCATACGCAGTATTTT. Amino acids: CASSSPAGGRHTQYF.

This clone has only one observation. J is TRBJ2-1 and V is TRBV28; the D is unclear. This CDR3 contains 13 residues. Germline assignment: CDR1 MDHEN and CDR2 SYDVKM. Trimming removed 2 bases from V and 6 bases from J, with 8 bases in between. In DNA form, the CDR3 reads TGTGCCAGCAGTTTACCACCGGGCAATGAGCAGTTCTTC. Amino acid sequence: CASSLPPGNEQFF.

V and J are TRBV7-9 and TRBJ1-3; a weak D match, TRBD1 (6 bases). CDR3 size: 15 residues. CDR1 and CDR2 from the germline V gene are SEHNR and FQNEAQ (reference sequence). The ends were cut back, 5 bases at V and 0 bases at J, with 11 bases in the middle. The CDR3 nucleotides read TGTGCCAGCAGCCGCGGACAGCACTCTGGAAACACCATATATTTT. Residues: CASSRGQHSGNTIYF.

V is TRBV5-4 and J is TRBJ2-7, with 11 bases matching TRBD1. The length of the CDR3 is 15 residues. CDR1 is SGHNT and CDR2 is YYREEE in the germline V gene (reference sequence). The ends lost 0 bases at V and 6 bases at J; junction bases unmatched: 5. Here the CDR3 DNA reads TGTGCCAGCAGCTTGGTGGACAGGGGGCGCGGCGAGCAGTACTTC. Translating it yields CASSLVDRGRGEQYF. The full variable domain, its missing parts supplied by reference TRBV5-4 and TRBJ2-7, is ETGVTQSPTHLIKTRGQQVTLRCSSQSGHNTVSWYQQALGQGPQFIFQYYREEENGRGNFPPRFSGLQFPNYSSELNVNALELDDSALYLCASSLVDRGRGEQYFGPGTRLTVT.

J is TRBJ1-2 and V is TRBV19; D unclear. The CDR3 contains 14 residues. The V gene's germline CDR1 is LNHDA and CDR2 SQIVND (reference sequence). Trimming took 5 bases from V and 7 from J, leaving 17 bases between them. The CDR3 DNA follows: TGTGCCAGTAGTGTCCCCCAGAGACCGGGTGGCTACACCTTC. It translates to CASSVPQRPGGYTF. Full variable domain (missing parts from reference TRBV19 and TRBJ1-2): DGGITQSPKYLFRKEGQNVTLSCEQNLNHDAMYWYRQDPGQGLRLIYYSQIVNDFQKGDIAEGYSVSREKKESFPLTVTSAQKNPTAFYLCASSVPQRPGGYTFGSGTRLTVV.

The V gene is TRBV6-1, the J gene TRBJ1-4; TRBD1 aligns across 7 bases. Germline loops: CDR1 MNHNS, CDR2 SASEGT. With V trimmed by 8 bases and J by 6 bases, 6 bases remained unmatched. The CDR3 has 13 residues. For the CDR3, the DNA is TGTGCCAGCTACCGGGACAGTCATGAAAAACTGTTTTTT. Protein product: CASYRDSHEKLFF.

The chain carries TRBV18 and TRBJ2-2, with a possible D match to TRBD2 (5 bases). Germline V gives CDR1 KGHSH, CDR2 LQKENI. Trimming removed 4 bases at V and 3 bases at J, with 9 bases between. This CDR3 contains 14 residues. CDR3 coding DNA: TGTGCCAGCTCACAGGGAGATCACACCGGGGAGCTGTTTTTT. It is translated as CASSQGDHTGELFF.

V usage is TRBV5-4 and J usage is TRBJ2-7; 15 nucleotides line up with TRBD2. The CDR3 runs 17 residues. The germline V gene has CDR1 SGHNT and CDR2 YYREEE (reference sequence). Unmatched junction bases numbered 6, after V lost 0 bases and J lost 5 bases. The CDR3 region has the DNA TGTGCCAGCAGCTTGGGGGGGACTAGCGGGAGGTTCCACGAGCAGTACTTC. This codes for CASSLGGTSGRFHEQYF. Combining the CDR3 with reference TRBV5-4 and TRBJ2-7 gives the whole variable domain ETGVTQSPTHLIKTRGQQVTLRCSSQSGHNTVSWYQQALGQGPQFIFQYYREEENGRGNFPPRFSGLQFPNYSSELNVNALELDDSALYLCASSLGGTSGRFHEQYFGPGTRLTVT.

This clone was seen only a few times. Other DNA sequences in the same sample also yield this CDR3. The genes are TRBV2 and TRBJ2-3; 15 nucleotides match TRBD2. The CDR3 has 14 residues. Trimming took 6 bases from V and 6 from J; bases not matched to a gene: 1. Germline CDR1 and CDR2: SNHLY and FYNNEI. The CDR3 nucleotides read TGTGCCAGCAGAGGGACTAGCGGGAGGGATACGCAGTATTTT. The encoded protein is CASRGTSGRDTQYF.

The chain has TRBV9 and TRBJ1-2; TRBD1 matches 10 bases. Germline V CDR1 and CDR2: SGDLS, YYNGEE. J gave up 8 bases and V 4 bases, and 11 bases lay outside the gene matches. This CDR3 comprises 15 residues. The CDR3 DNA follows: TGTGCCAGCAGCCCCAACCCGGGACAGGGGACGGGCTACACCTTC. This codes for CASSPNPGQGTGYTF.

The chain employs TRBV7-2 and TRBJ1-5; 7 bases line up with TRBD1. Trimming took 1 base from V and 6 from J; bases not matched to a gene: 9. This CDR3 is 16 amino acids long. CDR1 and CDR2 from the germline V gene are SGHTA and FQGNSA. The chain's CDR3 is CASSLGRLAGGQPQHF. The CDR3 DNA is TGTGCCAGCAGCTTAGGTCGTTTGGCAGGGGGTCAGCCCCAGCATTTT.

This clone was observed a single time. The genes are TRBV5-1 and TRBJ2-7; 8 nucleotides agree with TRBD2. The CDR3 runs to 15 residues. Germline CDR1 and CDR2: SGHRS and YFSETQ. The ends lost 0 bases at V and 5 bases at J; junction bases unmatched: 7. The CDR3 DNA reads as TGCGCCAGCAGCTTGGCCATAGCGGGGTTGAACGAGCAGTACTTC. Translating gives CASSLAIAGLNEQYF.

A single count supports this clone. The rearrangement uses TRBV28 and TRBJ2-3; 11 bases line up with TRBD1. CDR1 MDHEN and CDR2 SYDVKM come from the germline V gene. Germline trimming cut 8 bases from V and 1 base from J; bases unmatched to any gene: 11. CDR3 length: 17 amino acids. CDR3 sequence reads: CASPEAGTGGGTDTQYF. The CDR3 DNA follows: TGTGCCAGCCCAGAAGCCGGGACAGGGGGGGGCACAGATACGCAGTATTTT.

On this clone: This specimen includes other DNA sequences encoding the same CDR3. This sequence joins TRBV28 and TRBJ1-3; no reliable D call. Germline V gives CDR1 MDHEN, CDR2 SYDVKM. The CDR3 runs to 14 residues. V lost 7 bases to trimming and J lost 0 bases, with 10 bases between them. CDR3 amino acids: CASTAGSSGNTIYF. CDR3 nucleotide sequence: TGTGCCAGCACCGCAGGTTCCTCTGGAAACACCATATATTTT. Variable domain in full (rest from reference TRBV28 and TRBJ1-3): DVKVTQSSRYLVKRTGEKVFLECVQDMDHENMFWYRQDPGLGLRLIYFSYDVKMKEKGDIPEGYSVSREKKERFSLILESASTNQTSMYLCASTAGSSGNTIYFGEGSWLTVV.

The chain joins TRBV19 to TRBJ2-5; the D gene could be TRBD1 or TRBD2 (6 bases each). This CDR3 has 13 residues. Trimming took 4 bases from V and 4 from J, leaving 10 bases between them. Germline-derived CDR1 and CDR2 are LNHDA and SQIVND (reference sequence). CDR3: CASSTWGAETQYF. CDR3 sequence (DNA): TGTGCCAGTAGTACCTGGGGGGCAGAGACCCAGTACTTC. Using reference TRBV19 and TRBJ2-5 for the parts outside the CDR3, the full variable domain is DGGITQSPKYLFRKEGQNVTLSCEQNLNHDAMYWYRQDPGQGLRLIYYSQIVNDFQKGDIAEGYSVSREKKESFPLTVTSAQKNPTAFYLCASSTWGAETQYFGPGTRLLVL.

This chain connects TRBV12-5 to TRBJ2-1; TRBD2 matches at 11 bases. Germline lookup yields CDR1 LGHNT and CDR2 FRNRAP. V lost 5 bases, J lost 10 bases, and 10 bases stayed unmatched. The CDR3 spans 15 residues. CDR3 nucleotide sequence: TGTGCTAGTGGTCAACTAGCGGGAGTGGGCCTCGAGCAGTTCTTC. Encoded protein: CASGQLAGVGLEQFF. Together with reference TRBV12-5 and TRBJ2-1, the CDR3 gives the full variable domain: DARVTQTPRHKVTEMGQEVTMRCQPILGHNTVFWYRQTMMQGLELLAYFRNRAPLDDSGMPKDRFSAEMPDATLATLKIQPSEPRDSAVYFCASGQLAGVGLEQFFGPGTRLTVL.

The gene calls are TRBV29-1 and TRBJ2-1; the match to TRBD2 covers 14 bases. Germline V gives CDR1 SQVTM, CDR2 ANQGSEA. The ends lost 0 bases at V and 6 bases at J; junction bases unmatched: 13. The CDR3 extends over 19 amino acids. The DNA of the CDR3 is TGCAGCGTTGAAGATCGAATGGGACTAGCGGGAGCCCCGGGCAATGAGCAGTTCTTC. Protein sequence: CSVEDRMGLAGAPGNEQFF.

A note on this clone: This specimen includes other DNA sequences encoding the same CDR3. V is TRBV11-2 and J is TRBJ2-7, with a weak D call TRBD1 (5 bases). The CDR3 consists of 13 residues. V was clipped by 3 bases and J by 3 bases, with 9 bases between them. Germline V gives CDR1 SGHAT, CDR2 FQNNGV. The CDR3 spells CASSFGQSYEQYF. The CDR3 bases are TGTGCCAGCAGCTTTGGACAAAGCTACGAGCAGTACTTC.

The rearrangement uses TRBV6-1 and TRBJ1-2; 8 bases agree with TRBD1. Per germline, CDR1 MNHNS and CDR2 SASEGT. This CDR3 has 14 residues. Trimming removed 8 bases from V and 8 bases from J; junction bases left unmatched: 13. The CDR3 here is CASQDPDRVSGYTF. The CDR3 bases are TGTGCCAGCCAGGACCCGGACAGGGTCAGCGGCTACACCTTC.

The CDR3 region is CASSQFWGPKAFF. CDR3 nucleotides: TGTGCCAGCAGCCAATTCTGGGGGCCCAAAGCTTTCTTT. The chain recombines TRBV14 with TRBJ1-1; D might be TRBD1 (6 bases). CDR1 is SGHDN, CDR2 FVKESK, per germline. This CDR3 has 13 amino acids. V dropped 2 bases and J dropped 9 bases, with 13 bases sitting between them.